This T cell receptor beta chain came from a study of T cells in Graves' hyperthyroidism and ophthalmopathy. Regarding the study as a whole: Onset of ophthalmopathy came a median roughly 6.5 months after the model predicted it. The majority of expanded thyroid clonotypes above 0.001 also appeared in blood.

What was amplified from RNA transcripts were TCR beta CDR3 regions. TCR CDR3 underwent first-round RT-PCR with the HTBI primer set. TCRdb itself ran the multiplex PCR reads through MiXCR, one entry per CDR3 protein. Among roughly 500,000 distinct CDR3 sequences listed, approximately 24% were seen once. This CDR3 is 14 amino acids long. In germline, CDR1 is SEHNR, CDR2 FQNEAQ (reference sequence). Trimming removed 5 bases at V and 3 bases at J, with 13 bases between. The diagnoses drew upon clinical symptoms, serum thyroxine and TRAb, thyroid ultrasound and orbital computed tomography. Using more than 7.5 ml of fresh peripheral blood, PBMCs were prepared. This clonotype occurred many times. Antigen unknown.

The sequence came from a woman younger than 45 with Graves' ophthalmopathy. V is TRBV7-9 and J is TRBJ2-5; D uncertain. The sequenced sample was blood. The DNA of the CDR3 is TGTGCCAGCAGCCCCTCCCCCCCCGAAGAGACCCAGTACTTC. Its protein product is CASSPSPPEETQYF.